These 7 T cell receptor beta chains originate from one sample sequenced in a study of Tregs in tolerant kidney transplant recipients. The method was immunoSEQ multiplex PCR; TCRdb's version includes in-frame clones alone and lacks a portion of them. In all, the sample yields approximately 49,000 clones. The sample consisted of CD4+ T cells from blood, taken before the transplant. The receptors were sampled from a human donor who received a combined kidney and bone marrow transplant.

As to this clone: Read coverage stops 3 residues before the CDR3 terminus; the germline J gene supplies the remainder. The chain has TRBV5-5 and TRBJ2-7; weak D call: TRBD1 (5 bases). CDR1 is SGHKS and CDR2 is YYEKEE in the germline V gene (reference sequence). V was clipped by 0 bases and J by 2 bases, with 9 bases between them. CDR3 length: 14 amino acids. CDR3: CASSLDQGTYEQYF. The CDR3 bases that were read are TGTGCCAGCAGCTTGGATCAGGGAACCTACGAG.

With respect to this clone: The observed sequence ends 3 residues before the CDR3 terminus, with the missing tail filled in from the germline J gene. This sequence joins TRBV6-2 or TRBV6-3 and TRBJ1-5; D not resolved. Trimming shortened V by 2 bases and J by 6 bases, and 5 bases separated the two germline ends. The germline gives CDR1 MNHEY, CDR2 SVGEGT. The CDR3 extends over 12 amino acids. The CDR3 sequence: CASSYQSQPQHF. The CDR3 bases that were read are TGTGCCAGCAGTTACCAATCTCAGCCC.

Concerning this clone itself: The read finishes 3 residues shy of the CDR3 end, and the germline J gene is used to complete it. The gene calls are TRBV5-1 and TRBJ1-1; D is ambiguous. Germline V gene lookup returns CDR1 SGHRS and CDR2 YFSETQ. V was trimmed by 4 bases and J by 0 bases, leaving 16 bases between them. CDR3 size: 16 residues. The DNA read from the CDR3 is TGCGCCAGCAGCGAAAAGGGTCCCTCCATGAACACTGAA. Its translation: CASSEKGPSMNTE. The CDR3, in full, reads CASSEKGPSMNTEAFF.

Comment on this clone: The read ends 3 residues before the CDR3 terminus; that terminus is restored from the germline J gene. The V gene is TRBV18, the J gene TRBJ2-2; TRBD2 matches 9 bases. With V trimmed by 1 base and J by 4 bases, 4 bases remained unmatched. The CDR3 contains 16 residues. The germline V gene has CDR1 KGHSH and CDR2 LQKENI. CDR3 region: CASSPLAGVSTGELFF. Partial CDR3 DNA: TGTGCCAGCTCACCACTAGCGGGAGTATCCACCGGGGAG.

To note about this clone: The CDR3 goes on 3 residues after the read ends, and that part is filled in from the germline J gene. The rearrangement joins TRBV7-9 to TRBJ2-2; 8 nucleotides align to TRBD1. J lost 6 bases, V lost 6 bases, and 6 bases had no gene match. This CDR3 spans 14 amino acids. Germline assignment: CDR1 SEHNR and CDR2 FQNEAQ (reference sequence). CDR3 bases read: TGTGCCAGCAGTTCGGACAGGGCTGCCGGGGAG. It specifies CASSSDRAAGE. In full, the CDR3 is CASSSDRAAGELFF.

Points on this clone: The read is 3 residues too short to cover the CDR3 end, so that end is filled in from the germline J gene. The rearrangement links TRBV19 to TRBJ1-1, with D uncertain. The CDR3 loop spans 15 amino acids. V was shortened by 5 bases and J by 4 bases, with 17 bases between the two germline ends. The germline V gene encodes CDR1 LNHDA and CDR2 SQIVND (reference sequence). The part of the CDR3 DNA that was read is TGTGCCAGTAGTCCTACCTCGGGTGTCGCCACTGAA. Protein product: CASSPTSGVATE. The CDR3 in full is CASSPTSGVATEAFF.

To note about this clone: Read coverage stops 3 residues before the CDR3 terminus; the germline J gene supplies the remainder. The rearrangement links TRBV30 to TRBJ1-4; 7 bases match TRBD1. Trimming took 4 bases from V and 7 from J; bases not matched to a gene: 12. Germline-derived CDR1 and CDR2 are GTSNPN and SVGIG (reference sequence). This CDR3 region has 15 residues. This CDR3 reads CAWTDWGQRSEKLFF. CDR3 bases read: TGTGCCTGGACCGACTGGGGACAGCGGAGTGAAAAA.